One and the same sample provided the 24 T cell receptor beta chains below, sequenced in a study of CD8+ T cells in alopecia areata. Following RNA extraction, reverse transcription yielded cDNA that acted as the sequencing template. The protocol was immunoSEQ multiplex PCR, while the TCRdb copy is restricted to in-frame clones and leaves out a portion. This sample has about 160,000 clones, with roughly 50% found just once. The sequenced sample was CD4+ T cells sorted from blood. The receptor source for this set is a human donor with alopecia areata.

This clone was recorded a few times. The rearrangement joins TRBV5-4 to TRBJ2-5; D is ambiguous. V lost 1 base and J 2 bases, leaving 0 bases between the germline ends. Germline CDR1 is SGHNT and CDR2 is YYREEE (reference sequence). CDR3 size: 11 residues. The CDR3 region has the DNA TGTGCCAGCAGCTTGCAAGAGACCCAGTACTTC. It is translated as CASSLQETQYF. Drawing the rest from reference TRBV5-4 and TRBJ2-5, the complete variable domain is ETGVTQSPTHLIKTRGQQVTLRCSSQSGHNTVSWYQQALGQGPQFIFQYYREEENGRGNFPPRFSGLQFPNYSSELNVNALELDDSALYLCASSLQETQYFGPGTRLLVL.

The rearrangement uses TRBV5-1 and TRBJ2-1; TRBD1 might be the D (6 bases). The germline gives CDR1 SGHRS, CDR2 YFSETQ. The CDR3 extends over 12 amino acids. V was shortened by 4 bases and J by 10 bases, with 12 bases between the two germline ends. CDR3 DNA sequence: TGCGCCAGCAGCGTACAGGGCTGGGAGCAGTTCTTC. Translated, it gives CASSVQGWEQFF.

The rearrangement uses TRBV1 and TRBJ2-7; TRBD1, as called in the table, went unchecked against the DNA. TRBV1 is shown as a pseudogene. The CDR3 runs to 16 residues. The CDR3 sequence: CTSSLNPGGQGNEQYF. The CDR3 DNA reads TGCACCAGCAGCCTTAATCCCGGGGGACAGGGGAACGAGCAGTACTTC.

The V gene is TRBV29-1, the J gene TRBJ2-5; 13 bases line up with TRBD2. The V and J ends lost 7 bases and 7 bases, in that order; junction bases with no gene match: 9. The CDR3 is 14 amino acids. Germline CDR1 SQVTM, CDR2 ANQGSEA. The CDR3 DNA reads TGCAGCGAGAACCGACTAGCGGGAGGCGGGACCCAGTACTTC. Translating gives CSENRLAGGGTQYF.

The CDR3 region has the DNA TGTGCCAGCAGCGTAGCCCCGCCTGATACGGGAGCTAAGCAGTTCTTC. Amino acid sequence: CASSVAPPDTGAKQFF. The rearrangement links TRBV9 to TRBJ2-1; tentatively, D is TRBD2 (6 bases). This CDR3 comprises 16 residues. Trimming stripped 0 bases from V and 11 bases from J, with 21 bases between. The V gene's germline CDR1 is SGDLS and CDR2 YYNGEE.

This clone was seen only a few times. Different DNA sequences within this sample yield the same CDR3. CDR3 in DNA: TGCAGCGTTGAGGGGAGGGGGGAAGAGACCCAGTACTTC. Its protein is CSVEGRGEETQYF. The J gene is TRBJ2-5, the V gene TRBV29-1; TRBD2 is a possible D gene (7 bases). The CDR3 consists of 13 residues. V lost 3 bases to trimming and J lost 3 bases, with 11 bases between them. From germline, CDR1 is SQVTM and CDR2 ANQGSEA.

The chain couples TRBV29-1 to TRBJ1-3; unclear D gene. The CDR3 runs to 13 residues. The ends were cut back, 4 bases at V and 4 bases at J, with 11 bases in the middle. Germline V gene lookup returns CDR1 SQVTM and CDR2 ANQGSEA. The CDR3 is CSVALTLGNTIYF. Here the CDR3 DNA reads TGCAGCGTTGCCTTGACCCTGGGAAACACCATATATTTT.

This clone was recorded a few times. The gene calls are TRBV20-1 and TRBJ2-7; D unclear. The CDR3 sequence is 11 residues long. The V end was cut by 0 bases, the J end by 6 bases, with 6 bases between. Germline CDR1 is DFQATT and CDR2 is SNEGSKA (reference sequence). CDR3 nucleotide sequence: TGCAGTGCTAGAGACTACGCCGAGCAGTACTTC. It encodes CSARDYAEQYF.

This clone has just a few counts. The rearrangement uses TRBV11-2 and TRBJ2-3; D gene uncertain. Germline V gene lookup returns CDR1 SGHAT and CDR2 FQNNGV. The CDR3 extends over 13 amino acids. V was trimmed by 2 bases and J by 2 bases, leaving 5 bases between them. Here the CDR3 reads CASSLTFTDTQYF. CDR3 coding DNA: TGTGCCAGCAGCTTAACTTTCACAGATACGCAGTATTTT.

This clone was found a few times. The chain couples TRBV9 to TRBJ2-7; D not resolved. CDR1 and CDR2 (germline): SGDLS, YYNGEE. The CDR3 runs 12 residues. Trimming removed 0 bases from V and 3 bases from J, with 4 bases in between. The CDR3 bases are TGTGCCAGCAGCGTAGACTTCTACGAGCAGTACTTC. Translating gives CASSVDFYEQYF.

To note about this clone: Other DNA variants within this sample encode the same CDR3. The chain couples TRBV5-1 to TRBJ2-1; TRBD2 aligns across 15 bases. The CDR3 loop spans 15 amino acids. CDR1 is SGHRS, CDR2 YFSETQ, per germline. V dropped 4 bases and J dropped 6; count of bases not matched to a gene: 2. The CDR3 spells CASSPGLAGGNEQFF. The CDR3 bases are TGCGCCAGCAGCCCGGGACTAGCGGGAGGCAATGAGCAGTTCTTC.

This clone has a handful of counts. V is TRBV28 and J is TRBJ2-7; D ambiguous. Germline V CDR1 and CDR2: MDHEN, SYDVKM. The CDR3 has 14 amino acids. Deletions cut 3 bases from V and 5 bases from J, with 14 bases between. This CDR3 is CASSFVRVFHEQYF. As DNA, the CDR3 is TGTGCCAGCAGTTTTGTTCGTGTCTTCCACGAGCAGTACTTC.

The rearrangement joins TRBV29-1 to TRBJ2-1, with D unclear. Germline V gene lookup returns CDR1 SQVTM and CDR2 ANQGSEA. V shed 8 bases and J shed 1 base, with 15 bases lying between them. The CDR3 is 14 amino acids. For the CDR3, the DNA is TGCAGCAAAAGAAAGCAGGAGTCCTACAATGAGCAGTTCTTC. This sequence encodes CSKRKQESYNEQFF.

This chain links TRBV2 with TRBJ1-2; 8 nucleotides line up with TRBD1. Germline CDR1 SNHLY, CDR2 FYNNEI. V was pared by 9 bases and J by 8 bases, with 11 bases of the junction left unmatched. The CDR3 loop spans 13 amino acids. CDR3 bases: TGTGCCAGTCCAGACAGGGGAGGTAGAGGCTACACCTTC. This gives the protein CASPDRGGRGYTF.

This chain links TRBV5-4 with TRBJ1-2; D unresolved. Per germline, CDR1 SGHNT and CDR2 YYREEE (reference sequence). There are 14 residues in the CDR3. V lost 2 bases to trimming and J lost 2 bases, with 10 bases between them. Here the CDR3 reads CASSLTGRNYGYTF. CDR3 in DNA: TGTGCCAGCAGCTTAACGGGGAGAAACTATGGCTACACCTTC.

The genes are TRBV9 and TRBJ1-5; D is unclear. The V end lost 2 bases, the J end lost 4 bases, and 10 bases lay between the germline ends. This CDR3 is built from 14 residues. Germline loops: CDR1 SGDLS, CDR2 YYNGEE. In DNA, the CDR3 is TGTGCCAGCAGCGTCGACGGACGGAATCAGCCCCAGCATTTT. It encodes CASSVDGRNQPQHF. The complete variable domain, with remaining parts taken from reference TRBV9 and TRBJ1-5, reads DSGVTQTPKHLITATGQRVTLRCSPRSGDLSVYWYQQSLDQGLQFLIQYYNGEERAKGNILERFSAQQFPDLHSELNLSSLELGDSALYFCASSVDGRNQPQHFGDGTRLSIL.

The chain carries TRBV7-6 and TRBJ1-2; 10 positions agree with TRBD1. The germline V gene encodes CDR1 SGHVS and CDR2 FNYEAQ. The length of the CDR3 is 16 residues. The J segment lost 6 bases and the V segment lost 1 base, leaving 8 bases of the junction unmatched. CDR3 loop: CASSLGGQGSIDGYTF. The CDR3 bases are TGTGCCAGCAGCTTAGGGGGACAGGGGAGCATTGATGGCTACACCTTC.

This chain uses TRBV7-8 with TRBJ1-5, with a weak D call TRBD1 (5 bases). The V end lost 1 base, the J end lost 3 bases, and 10 bases lay between the germline ends. The CDR3 runs to 15 residues. Germline CDR1 is SGHVS and CDR2 is FQNEAQ. Here the CDR3 reads CASSLGAGNNQPQHF. In DNA form, the CDR3 reads TGTGCCAGCAGCTTAGGTGCAGGGAACAATCAGCCCCAGCATTTT.

The chain couples TRBV29-1 to TRBJ2-1, with 9 bases lining up with TRBD2. The CDR3 has 13 residues. V dropped 5 bases and J dropped 9; count of bases not matched to a gene: 8. Per germline, CDR1 SQVTM and CDR2 ANQGSEA. The CDR3 loop is CSVRREGATEQFF. DNA for the CDR3: TGCAGCGTTCGGCGGGAGGGGGCCACTGAGCAGTTCTTC.

In regard to this clone: The sample carries other DNA sequences with the same CDR3. J is TRBJ2-7 and V is TRBV29-1; 7 bases line up with TRBD2. Germline V CDR1 and CDR2: SQVTM, ANQGSEA. The CDR3 extends over 12 amino acids. V was clipped by 6 bases and J by 2 bases; unmatched bases: 4. CDR3 sequence: CSVASGPYEQYF. The CDR3 nucleotides are TGCAGCGTGGCTAGCGGCCCCTACGAGCAGTACTTC.

As for this clone: The identical CDR3 is also encoded by other nucleotide sequences in the sample. The chain employs TRBV20-1 and TRBJ2-7, with D possibly matching TRBD1 (5 bases). This CDR3 contains 10 residues. Germline assignment: CDR1 DFQATT and CDR2 SNEGSKA (reference sequence). Trimming removed 6 bases at V and 6 bases at J, with 9 bases between. The CDR3 reads CSARVLEQYF. The CDR3 DNA reads as TGCAGTGCCAGGGTCCTCGAGCAGTACTTC.

The DNA for the CDR3 is TGCAGCGCCGAACGGCAGGGGAACACCGGGGAGCTGTTTTTT. Its protein is CSAERQGNTGELFF. The V call is TRBV29-1, the J call TRBJ2-2; D is perhaps TRBD1 (5 bases). The CDR3 totals 14 residues. The germline gives CDR1 SQVTM, CDR2 ANQGSEA. Trimming removed 7 bases at V and 1 base at J, with 13 bases between.

This chain links TRBV6-6 with TRBJ2-5; tentatively, D is TRBD1 (5 bases). This CDR3 comprises 14 residues. Germline V gene lookup returns CDR1 MNHNY and CDR2 SVGAGI (reference sequence). Trimming cost V 2 bases and J 5 bases, with 12 bases left between them. Here the CDR3 reads CASSYGVRAETQYF. As DNA, the CDR3 is TGTGCCAGCAGTTACGGTGTCAGGGCGGAGACCCAGTACTTC.

The DNA of the CDR3 is TGTGCCAGCAGCTCCACTAGCGGGAGAGTACAGTTCTTC. This encodes CASSSTSGRVQFF. This sequence joins TRBV7-9 and TRBJ2-1; 11 bases map to TRBD2. With V trimmed by 4 bases and J by 13 bases, 6 bases remained unmatched. The CDR3 contains 13 residues. Germline loops: CDR1 SEHNR, CDR2 FQNEAQ (reference sequence).